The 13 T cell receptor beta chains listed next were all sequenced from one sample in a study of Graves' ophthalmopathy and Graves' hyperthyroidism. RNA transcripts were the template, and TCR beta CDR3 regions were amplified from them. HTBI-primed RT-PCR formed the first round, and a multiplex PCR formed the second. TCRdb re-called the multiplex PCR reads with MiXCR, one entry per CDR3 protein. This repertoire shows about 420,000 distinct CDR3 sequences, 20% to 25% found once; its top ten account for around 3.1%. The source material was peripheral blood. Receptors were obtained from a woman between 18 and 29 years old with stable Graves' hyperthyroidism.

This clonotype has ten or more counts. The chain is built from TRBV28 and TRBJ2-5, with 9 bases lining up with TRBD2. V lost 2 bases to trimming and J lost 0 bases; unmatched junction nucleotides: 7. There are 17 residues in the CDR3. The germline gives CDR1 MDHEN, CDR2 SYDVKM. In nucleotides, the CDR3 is TGTGCCAGCAGTTTAACGAAGACTAGCGGTTACCAAGAGACCCAGTACTTC. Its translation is CASSLTKTSGYQETQYF.

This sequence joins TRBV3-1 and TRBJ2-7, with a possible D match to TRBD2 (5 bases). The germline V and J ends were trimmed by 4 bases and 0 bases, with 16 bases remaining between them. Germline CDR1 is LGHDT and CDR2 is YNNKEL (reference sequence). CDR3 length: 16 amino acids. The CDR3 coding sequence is TGTGCCAGCAGCCCCTCAAGACGCGCGGGCTCCTACGAGCAGTACTTC. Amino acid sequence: CASSPSRRAGSYEQYF.

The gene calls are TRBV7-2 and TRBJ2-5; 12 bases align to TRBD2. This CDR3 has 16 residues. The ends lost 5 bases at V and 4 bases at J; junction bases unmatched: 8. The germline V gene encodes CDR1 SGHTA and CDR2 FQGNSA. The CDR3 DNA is TGTGCCAGCAGCCCAGGGACTAGCGGGCCCTCAGAGACCCAGTACTTC. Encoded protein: CASSPGTSGPSETQYF.

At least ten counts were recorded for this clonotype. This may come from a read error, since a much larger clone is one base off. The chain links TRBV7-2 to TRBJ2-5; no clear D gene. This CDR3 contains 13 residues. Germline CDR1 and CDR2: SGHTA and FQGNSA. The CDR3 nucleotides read TGTGCCAGCAGCTACCGTACCCAAGAGGCCCAGTACTTC. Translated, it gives CASSYRTQEAQYF.

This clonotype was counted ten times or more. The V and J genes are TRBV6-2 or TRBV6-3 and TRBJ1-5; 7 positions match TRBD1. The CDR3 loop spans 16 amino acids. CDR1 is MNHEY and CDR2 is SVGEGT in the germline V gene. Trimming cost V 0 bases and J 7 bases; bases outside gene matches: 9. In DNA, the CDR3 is TGTGCCAGCAGTTACTCTGGGACAGCCCCGAAACAGCCCCAGCATTTT. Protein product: CASSYSGTAPKQPQHF.

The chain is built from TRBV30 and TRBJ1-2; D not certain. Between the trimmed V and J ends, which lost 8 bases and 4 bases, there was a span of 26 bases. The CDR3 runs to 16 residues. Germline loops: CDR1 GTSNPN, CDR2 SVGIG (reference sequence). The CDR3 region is CALDIESAGGSYGYTF. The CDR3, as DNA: TGTGCCCTGGATATAGAATCGGCAGGAGGGAGCTATGGCTACACCTTC. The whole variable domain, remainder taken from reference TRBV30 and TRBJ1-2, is SQTIHQWPATLVQPVGSPLSLECTVEGTSNPNLYWYRQAAGRGLQLLFYSVGIGQISSEVPQNLSASRPQDRQFILSSKKLLLSDSGFYLCALDIESAGGSYGYTFGSGTRLTVV.

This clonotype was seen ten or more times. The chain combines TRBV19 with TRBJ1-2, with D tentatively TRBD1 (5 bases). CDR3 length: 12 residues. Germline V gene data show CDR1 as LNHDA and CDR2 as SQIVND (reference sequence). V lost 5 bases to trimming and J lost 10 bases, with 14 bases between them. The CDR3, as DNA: TGTGCCAGTAGTCCCCGGGACGGCGTCTACACCTTC. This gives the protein CASSPRDGVYTF.

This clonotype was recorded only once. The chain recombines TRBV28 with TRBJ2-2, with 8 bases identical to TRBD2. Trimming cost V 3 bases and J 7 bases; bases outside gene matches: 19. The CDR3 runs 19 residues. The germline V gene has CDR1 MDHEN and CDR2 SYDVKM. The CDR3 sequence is CASSFPIDLRLASIGELFF. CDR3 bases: TGTGCCAGCAGTTTCCCGATTGACCTCCGACTAGCGTCAATCGGGGAGCTGTTTTTT.

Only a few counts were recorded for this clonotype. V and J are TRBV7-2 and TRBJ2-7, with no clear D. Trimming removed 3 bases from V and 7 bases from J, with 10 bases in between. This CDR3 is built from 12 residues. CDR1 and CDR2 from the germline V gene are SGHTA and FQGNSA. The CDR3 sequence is CASSLTGWEQYF. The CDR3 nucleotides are TGTGCCAGCAGCTTGACCGGGTGGGAGCAGTACTTC.

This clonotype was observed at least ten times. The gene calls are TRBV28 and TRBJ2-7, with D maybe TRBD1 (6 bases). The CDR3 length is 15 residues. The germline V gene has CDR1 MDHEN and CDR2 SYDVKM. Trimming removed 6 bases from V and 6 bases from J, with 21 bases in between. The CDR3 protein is CASSHQTGNSAEQYF. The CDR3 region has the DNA TGTGCCAGCAGCCACCAAACAGGGAACTCCGCCGAGCAGTACTTC.

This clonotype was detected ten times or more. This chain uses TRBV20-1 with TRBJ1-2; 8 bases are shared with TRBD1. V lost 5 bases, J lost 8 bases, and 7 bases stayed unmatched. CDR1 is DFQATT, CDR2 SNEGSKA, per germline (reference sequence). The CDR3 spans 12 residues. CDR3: CSADDRGGGYTF. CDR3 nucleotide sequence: TGCAGTGCTGACGACAGGGGAGGAGGCTACACCTTC.

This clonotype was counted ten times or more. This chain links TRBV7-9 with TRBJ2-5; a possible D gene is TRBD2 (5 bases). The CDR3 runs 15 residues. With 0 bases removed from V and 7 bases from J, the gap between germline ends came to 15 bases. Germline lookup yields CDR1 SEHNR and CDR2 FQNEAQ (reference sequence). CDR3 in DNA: TGTGCCAGCAGCTTAGCGCGAATCGGGGATGGGACCCAGTACTTC. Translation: CASSLARIGDGTQYF.

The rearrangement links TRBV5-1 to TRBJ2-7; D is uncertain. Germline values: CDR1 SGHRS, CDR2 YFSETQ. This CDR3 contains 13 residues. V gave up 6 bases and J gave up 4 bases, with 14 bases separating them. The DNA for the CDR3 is TGCGCCAGCACCGTTGACGGAAATTACGAGCAGTACTTC. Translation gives CASTVDGNYEQYF.